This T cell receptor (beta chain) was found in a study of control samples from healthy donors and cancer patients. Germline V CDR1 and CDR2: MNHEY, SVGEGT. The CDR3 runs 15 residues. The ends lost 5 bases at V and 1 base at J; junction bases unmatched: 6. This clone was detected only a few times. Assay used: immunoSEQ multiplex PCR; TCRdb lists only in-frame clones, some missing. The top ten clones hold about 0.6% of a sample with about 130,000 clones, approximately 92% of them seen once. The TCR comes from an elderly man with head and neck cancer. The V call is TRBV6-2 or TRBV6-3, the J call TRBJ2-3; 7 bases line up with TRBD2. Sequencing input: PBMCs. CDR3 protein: CASSGVRGGTDTQYF. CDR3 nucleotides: TGTGCCAGCAGTGGGGTTCGGGGGGGCACAGATACGCAGTATTTT.